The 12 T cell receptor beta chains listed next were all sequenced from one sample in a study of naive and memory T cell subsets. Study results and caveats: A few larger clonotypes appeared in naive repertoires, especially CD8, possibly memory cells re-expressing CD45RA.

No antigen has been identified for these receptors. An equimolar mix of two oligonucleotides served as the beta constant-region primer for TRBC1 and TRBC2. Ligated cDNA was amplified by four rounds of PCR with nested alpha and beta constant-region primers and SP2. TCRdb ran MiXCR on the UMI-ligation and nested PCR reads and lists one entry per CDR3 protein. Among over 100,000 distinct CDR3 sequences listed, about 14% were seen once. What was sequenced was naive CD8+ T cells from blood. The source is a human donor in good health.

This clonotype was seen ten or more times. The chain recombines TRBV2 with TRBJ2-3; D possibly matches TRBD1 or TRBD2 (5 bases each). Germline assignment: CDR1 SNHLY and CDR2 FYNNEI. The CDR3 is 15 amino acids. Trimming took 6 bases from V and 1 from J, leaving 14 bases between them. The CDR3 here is CASSELEGRTDTQYF. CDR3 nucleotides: TGTGCCAGCAGCGAACTCGAGGGGCGCACAGATACGCAGTATTTT.

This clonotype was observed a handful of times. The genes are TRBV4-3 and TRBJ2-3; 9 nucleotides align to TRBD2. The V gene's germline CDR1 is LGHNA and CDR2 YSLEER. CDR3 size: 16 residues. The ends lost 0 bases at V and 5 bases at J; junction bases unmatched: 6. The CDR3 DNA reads TGCGCCAGCAGCCAAGATGTAGCGGGAGTGCTAGATACGCAGTATTTT. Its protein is CASSQDVAGVLDTQYF.

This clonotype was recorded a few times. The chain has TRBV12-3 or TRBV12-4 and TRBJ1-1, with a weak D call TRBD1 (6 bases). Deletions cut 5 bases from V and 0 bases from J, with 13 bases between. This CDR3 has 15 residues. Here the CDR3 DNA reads TGTGCCAGCAGTCCCCCAGGGGAGCTGAACACTGAAGCTTTCTTT. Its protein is CASSPPGELNTEAFF.

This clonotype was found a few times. CDR3 sequence (DNA): TGTGCCAGCAGCTTTCAGCCGGATCTCTCTGGAAACACCATATATTTT. It translates to CASSFQPDLSGNTIYF. This chain links TRBV7-2 with TRBJ1-3; D unresolved. Deletions cut 3 bases from V and 0 bases from J, with 12 bases between. The CDR3 is 16 residues long. Germline CDR1 is SGHTA and CDR2 is FQGNSA.

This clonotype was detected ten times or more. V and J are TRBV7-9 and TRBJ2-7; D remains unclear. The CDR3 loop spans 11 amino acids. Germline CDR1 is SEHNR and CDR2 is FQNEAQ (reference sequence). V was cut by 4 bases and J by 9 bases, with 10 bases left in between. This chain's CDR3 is CASSSGSSQYF. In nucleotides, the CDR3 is TGTGCCAGCAGCTCGGGTTCATCGCAGTACTTC.

CDR3 sequence reads: CASSYSISQTYGYTF. The DNA for the CDR3 is TGTGCCAGCAGTTACTCGATCAGCCAGACTTATGGCTACACCTTC. The chain is built from TRBV6-5 and TRBJ1-2, with unresolved D. Trimming pared 0 bases from V and 5 bases from J, leaving 13 bases between. The V gene's germline CDR1 is MNHEY and CDR2 SVGAGI. The CDR3 runs to 15 residues.

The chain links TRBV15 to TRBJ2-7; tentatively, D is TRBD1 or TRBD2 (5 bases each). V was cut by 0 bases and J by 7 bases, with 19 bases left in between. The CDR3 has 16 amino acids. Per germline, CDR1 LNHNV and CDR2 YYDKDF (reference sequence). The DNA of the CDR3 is TGTGCCACCAGCAGAGATCTTGGGACCGGGGTACGTGAGCAGTACTTC. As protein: CATSRDLGTGVREQYF.

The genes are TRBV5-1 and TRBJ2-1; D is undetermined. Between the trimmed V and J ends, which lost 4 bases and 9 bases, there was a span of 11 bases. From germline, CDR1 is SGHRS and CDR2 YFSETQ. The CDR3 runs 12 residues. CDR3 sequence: CASSLRASEQFF. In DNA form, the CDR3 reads TGCGCCAGCAGCCTTCGAGCGAGTGAGCAGTTCTTC.

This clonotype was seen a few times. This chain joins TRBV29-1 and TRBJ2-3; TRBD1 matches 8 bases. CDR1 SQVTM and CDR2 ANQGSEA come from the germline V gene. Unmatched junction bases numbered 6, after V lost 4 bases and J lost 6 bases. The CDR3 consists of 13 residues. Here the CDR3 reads CSVVRGRTDTQYF. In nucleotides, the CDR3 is TGCAGCGTTGTCAGGGGGCGTACGGATACGCAGTATTTT.

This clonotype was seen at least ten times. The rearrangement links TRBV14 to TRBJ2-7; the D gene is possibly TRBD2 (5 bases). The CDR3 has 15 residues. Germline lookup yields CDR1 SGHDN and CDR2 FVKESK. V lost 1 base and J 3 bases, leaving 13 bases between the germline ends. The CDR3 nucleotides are TGTGCCAGCAGCCAAGGCCCGGGTGCGGGCTACGAGCAGTACTTC. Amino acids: CASSQGPGAGYEQYF.

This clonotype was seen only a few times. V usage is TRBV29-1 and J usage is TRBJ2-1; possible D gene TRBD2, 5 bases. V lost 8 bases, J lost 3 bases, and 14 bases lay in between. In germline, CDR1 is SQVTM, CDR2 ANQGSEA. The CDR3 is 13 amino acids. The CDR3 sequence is CSLKGEHYNEQFF. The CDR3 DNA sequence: TGCAGCCTGAAGGGAGAACACTACAATGAGCAGTTCTTC.

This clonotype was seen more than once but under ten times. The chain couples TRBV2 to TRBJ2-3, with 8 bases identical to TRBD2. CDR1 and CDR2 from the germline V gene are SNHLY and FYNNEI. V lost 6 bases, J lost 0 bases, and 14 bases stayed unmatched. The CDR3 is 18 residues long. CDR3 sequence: CASRISNGGGSSTDTQYF. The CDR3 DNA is TGTGCCAGCAGGATCTCGAACGGGGGGGGATCGAGCACAGATACGCAGTATTTT.